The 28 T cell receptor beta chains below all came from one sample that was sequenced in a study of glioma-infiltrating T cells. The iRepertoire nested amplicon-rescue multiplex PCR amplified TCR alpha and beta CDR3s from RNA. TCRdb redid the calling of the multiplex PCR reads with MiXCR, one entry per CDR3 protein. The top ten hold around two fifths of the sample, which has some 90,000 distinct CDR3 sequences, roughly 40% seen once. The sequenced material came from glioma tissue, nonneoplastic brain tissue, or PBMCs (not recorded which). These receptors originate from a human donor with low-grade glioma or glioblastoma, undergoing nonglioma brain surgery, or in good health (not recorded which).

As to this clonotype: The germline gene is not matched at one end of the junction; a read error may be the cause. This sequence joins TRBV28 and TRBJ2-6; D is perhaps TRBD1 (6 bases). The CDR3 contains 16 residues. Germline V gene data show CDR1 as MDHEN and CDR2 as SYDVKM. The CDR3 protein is CDSGPTGIAGANVLTF. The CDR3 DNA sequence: TGTGACAGCGGTCCCACAGGGATCGCTGGGGCCAACGTCCTGACTTTC.

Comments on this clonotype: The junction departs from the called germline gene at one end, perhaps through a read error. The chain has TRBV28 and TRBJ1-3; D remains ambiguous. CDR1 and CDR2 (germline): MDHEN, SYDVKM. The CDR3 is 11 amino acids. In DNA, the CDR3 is TGCGCCAGCAGTTCGGCAAACACCGTATATTTT. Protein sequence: CASSSANTVYF.

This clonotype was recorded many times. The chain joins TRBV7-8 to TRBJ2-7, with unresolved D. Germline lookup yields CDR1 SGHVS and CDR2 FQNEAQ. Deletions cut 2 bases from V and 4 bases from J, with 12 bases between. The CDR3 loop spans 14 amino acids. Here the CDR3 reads CASSLFASRYEQYF. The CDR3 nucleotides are TGTGCCAGCAGCTTATTCGCATCGAGGTACGAGCAGTACTTC. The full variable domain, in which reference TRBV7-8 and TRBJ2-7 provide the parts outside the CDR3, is GAGVSQSPRYKVAKRGQDVALRCDPISGHVSLFWYQQALGQGPEFLTYFQNEAQLDKSGLPSDRFFAERPEGSVSTLKIQRTQQEDSAVYLCASSLFASRYEQYFGPGTRLTVT.

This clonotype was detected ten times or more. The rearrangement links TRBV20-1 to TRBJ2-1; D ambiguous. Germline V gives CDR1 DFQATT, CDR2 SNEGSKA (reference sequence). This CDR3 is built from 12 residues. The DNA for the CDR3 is TGCAGCCCCCGTGGCGGATTAAATGAGCAGTTCTTC. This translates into CSPRGGLNEQFF.

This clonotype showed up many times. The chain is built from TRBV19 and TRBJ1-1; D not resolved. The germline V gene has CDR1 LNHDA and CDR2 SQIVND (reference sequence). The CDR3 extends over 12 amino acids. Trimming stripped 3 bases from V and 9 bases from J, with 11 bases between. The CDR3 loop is CASSINSFKAFF. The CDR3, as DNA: TGTGCCAGTAGTATCAATAGTTTTAAAGCTTTCTTT.

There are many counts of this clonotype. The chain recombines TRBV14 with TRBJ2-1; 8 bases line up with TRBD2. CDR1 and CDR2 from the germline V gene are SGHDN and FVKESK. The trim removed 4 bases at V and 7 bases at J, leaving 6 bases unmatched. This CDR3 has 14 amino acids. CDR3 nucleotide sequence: TGTGCCAGCAGCCCGGAAAGCGGGAGAAATGAGCAGTTCTTC. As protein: CASSPESGRNEQFF.

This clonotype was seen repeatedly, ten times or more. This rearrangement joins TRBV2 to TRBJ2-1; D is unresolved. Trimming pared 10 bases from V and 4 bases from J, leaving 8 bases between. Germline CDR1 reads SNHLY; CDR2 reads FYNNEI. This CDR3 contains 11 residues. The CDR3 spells CATGRYNEQFF. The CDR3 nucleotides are TGTGCCACAGGACGTTACAATGAGCAGTTCTTC.

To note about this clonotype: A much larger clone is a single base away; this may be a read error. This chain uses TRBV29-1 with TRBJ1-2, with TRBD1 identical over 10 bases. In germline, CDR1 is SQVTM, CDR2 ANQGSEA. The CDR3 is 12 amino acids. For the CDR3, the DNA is TGCAGGTCGGGACAGGGGAGGAATGGCTACACCTTC. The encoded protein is CRSGQGRNGYTF.

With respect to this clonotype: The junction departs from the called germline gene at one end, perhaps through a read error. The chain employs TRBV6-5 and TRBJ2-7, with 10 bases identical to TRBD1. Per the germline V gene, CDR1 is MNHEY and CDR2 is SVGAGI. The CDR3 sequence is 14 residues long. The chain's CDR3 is CTSSYFGTGEEQYF. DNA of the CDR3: TGCACCAGCAGTTACTTTGGGACAGGGGAGGAGCAGTACTTC.

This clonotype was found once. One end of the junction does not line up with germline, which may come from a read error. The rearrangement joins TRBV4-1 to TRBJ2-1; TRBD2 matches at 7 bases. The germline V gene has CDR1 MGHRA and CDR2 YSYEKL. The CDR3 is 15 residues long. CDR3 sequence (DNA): TGTGACAGCAGGGTGAGCGGGGTCAGCTCCTACGAGCAGTTCTTC. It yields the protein CDSRVSGVSSYEQFF.

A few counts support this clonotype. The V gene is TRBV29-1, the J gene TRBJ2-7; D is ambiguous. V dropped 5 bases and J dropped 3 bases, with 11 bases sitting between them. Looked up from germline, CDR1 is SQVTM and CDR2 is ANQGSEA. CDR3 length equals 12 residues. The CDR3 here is CSVRRSYYEQYF. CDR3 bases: TGCAGCGTTAGGCGGTCCTACTACGAGCAGTACTTC.

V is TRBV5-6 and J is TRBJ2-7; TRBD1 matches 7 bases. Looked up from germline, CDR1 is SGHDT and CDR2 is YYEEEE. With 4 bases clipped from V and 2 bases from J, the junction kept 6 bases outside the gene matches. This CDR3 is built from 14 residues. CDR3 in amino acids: CASSQRDRTYEQYF. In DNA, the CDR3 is TGTGCCAGCAGCCAGAGGGACAGAACCTACGAGCAGTACTTC.

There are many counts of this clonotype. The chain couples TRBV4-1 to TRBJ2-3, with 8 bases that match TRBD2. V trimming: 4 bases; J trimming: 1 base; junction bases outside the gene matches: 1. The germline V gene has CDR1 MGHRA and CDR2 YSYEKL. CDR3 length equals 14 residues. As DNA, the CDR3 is TGCGCCAGCAGCCGAGCGGGGGGCACAGATACGCAGTATTTT. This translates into CASSRAGGTDTQYF.

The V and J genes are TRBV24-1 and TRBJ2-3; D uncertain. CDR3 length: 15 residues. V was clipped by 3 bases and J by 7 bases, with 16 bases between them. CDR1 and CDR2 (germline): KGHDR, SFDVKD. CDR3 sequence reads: CATSDPFLSTNTQYF. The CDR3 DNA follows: TGTGCCACCAGTGATCCATTCCTATCGACGAATACGCAGTATTTT.

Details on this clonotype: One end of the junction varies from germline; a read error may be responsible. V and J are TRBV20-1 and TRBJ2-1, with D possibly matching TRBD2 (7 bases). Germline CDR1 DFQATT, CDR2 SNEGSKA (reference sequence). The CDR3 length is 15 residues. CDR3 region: CSAAVGGARNNERFF. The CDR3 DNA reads TGCAGTGCAGCAGTAGGGGGGGCCAGGAACAATGAGCGGTTCTTC.

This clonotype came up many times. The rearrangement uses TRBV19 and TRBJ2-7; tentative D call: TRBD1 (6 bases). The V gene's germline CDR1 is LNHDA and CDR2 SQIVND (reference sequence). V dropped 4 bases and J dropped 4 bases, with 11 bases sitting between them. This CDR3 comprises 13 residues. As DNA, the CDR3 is TGTGCCAGTAGTAAGCAGGGGAGATACGAGCAGTACTTC. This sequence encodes CASSKQGRYEQYF.

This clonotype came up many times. The CDR3 nucleotides are TGTGCCAGCACTTACTACACAGATACGCAGTATTTT. This translates into CASTYYTDTQYF. V is TRBV12-3 or TRBV12-4 and J is TRBJ2-3; no firm D call. This CDR3 is 12 amino acids long. Between the trimmed V and J ends, which lost 7 bases and 2 bases, there was a span of 7 bases.

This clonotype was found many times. CDR3 protein: CSVEGSIRQALHEQYF. The CDR3 DNA reads as TGCAGCGTTGAAGGGAGCATTCGACAGGCCCTCCACGAGCAGTACTTC. J is TRBJ2-7 and V is TRBV29-1; tentatively, D is TRBD1 (6 bases). CDR3 length: 16 residues. Germline V gene lookup returns CDR1 SQVTM and CDR2 ANQGSEA. Trimming cost V 1 base and J 5 bases, with 21 bases left between them.

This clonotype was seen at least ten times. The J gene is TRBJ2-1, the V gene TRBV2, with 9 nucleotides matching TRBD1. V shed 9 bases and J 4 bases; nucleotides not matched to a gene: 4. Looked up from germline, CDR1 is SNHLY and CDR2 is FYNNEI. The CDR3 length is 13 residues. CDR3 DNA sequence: TGTGCCAGTCGGGACAGGGTTTACAATGAGCAGTTCTTC. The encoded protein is CASRDRVYNEQFF.

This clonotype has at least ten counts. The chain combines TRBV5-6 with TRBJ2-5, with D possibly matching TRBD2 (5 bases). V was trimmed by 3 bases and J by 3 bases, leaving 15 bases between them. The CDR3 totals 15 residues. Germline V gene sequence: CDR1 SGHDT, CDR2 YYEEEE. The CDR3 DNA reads TGTGCCAGCAGCTCAGGACTGTATTCGAAAGAGACCCAGTACTTC. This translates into CASSSGLYSKETQYF.

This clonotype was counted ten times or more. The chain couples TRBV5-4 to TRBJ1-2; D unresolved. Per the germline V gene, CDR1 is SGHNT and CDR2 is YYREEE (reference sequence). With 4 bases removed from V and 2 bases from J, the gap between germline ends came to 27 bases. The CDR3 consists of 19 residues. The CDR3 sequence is CASSPALDVTFTLNYGYTF. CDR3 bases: TGTGCCAGCAGCCCGGCCTTGGACGTTACCTTTACGCTCAACTATGGCTACACCTTC.

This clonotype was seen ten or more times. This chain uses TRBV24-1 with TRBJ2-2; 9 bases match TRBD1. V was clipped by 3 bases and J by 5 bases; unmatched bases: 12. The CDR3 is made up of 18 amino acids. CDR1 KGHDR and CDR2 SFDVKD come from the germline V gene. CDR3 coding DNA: TGTGCCACCAGTGATCCGGCTGCCGGGACAGGGCGAACCGGGGAGCTGTTTTTT. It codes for CATSDPAAGTGRTGELFF.

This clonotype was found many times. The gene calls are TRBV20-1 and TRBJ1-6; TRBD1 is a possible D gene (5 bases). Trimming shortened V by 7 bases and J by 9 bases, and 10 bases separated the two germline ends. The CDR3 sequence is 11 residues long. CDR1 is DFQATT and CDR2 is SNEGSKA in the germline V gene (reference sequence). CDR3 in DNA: TGCAGTGTTCAGGGAGGTTCACCCCTCCACTTT. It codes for CSVQGGSPLHF.

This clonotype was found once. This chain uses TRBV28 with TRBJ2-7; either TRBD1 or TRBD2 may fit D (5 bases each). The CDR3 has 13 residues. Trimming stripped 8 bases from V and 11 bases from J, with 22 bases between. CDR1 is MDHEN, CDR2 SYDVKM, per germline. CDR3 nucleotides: TGTGCCAGCTCCCGGGGCAGGAAAGCTTGGGAGTACTTC. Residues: CASSRGRKAWEYF.

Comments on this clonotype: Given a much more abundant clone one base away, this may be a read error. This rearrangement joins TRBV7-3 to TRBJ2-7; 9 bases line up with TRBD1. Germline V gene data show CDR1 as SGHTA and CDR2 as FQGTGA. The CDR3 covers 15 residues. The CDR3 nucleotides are TGTGCCAGCAGCTCCACCGGGACAGGGATCGGCGAGAAGTACTTC. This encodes CASSSTGTGIGEKYF. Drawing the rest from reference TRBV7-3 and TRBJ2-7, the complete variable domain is GAGVSQTPSNKVTEKGKYVELRCDPISGHTALYWYRQSLGQGPEFLIYFQGTGAADDSGLPNDRFFAVRPEGSVSTLKIQRTERGDSAVYLCASSSTGTGIGEKYFGPGTRLTVT.

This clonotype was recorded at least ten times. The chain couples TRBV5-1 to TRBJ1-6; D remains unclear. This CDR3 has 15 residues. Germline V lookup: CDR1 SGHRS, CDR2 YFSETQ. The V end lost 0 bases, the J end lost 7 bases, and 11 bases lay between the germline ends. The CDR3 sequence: CASSLELGSNSPLHF. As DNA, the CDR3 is TGCGCCAGCAGCTTGGAGCTAGGGTCCAATTCACCCCTCCACTTT.

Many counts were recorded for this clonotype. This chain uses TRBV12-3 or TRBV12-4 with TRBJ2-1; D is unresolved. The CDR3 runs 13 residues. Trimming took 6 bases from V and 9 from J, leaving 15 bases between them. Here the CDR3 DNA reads TGTGCCAGCAGCCGCAACCGGTGGAGTGAGCAGTTCTTC. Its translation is CASSRNRWSEQFF.

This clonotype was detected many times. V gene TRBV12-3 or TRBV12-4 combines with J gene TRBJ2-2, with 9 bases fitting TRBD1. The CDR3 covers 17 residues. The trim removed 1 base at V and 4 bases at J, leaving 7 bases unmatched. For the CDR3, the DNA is TGTGCCAGCAGTTTAGATGGACAGGGGAGGATCACCGGGGAGCTGTTTTTT. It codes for CASSLDGQGRITGELFF.